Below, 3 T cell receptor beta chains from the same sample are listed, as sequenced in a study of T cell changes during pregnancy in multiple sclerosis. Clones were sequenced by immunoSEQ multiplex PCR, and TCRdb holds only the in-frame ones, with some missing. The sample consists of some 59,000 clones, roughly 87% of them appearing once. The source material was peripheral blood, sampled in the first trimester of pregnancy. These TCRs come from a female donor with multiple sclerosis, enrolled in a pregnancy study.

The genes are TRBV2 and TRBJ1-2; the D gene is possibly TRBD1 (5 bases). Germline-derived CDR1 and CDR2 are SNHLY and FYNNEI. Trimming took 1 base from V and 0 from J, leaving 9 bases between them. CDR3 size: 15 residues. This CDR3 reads CASSEEQGTNYGYTF. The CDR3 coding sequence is TGTGCCAGCAGTGAAGAGCAGGGAACTAACTATGGCTACACCTTC. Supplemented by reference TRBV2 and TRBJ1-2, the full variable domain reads EPEVTQTPSHQVTQMGQEVILRCVPISNHLYFYWYRQILGQKVEFLVSFYNNEISEKSEIFDDQFSVERPDGSNFTLKIRSTKLEDSAMYFCASSEEQGTNYGYTFGSGTRLTVV.

CDR3 sequence reads: CASSSIAGPSTDTQYF. In nucleotides, the CDR3 is TGCGCCAGCAGTTCCATAGCGGGACCTAGCACAGATACGCAGTATTTT. This sequence joins TRBV5-1 and TRBJ2-3, with 8 bases fitting TRBD2. The trim removed 5 bases at V and 0 bases at J, leaving 8 bases unmatched. Germline CDR1 is SGHRS and CDR2 is YFSETQ. There are 16 residues in the CDR3.

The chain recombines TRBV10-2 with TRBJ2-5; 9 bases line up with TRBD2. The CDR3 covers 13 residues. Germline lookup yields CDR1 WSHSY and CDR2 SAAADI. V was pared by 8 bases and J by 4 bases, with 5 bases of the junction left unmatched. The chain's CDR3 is CASRASGAETQYF. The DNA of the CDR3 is TGCGCCAGCCGGGCTAGCGGGGCAGAGACCCAGTACTTC.